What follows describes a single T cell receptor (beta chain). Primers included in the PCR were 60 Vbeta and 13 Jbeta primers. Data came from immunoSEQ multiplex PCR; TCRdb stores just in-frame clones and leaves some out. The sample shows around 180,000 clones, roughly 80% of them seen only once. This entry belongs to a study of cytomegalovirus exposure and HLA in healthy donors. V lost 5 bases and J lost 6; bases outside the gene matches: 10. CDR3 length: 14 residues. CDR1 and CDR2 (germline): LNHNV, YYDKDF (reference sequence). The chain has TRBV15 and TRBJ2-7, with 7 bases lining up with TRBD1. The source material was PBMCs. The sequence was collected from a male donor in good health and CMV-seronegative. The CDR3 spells CATSEWDRRREQYF. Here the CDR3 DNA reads TGTGCCACCAGCGAGTGGGACAGAAGGCGCGAGCAGTACTTC.